The rows below give T cell receptor beta chains drawn from one sample of a study of blood T cell repertoires in COVID-19. Method: immunoSEQ multiplex PCR; TCRdb's copy keeps in-frame clones and lacks some. The repertoire includes 140,000 or so clones, 70% to 85% of them detected once, and approximately 10% sits in the top ten. What was sequenced was peripheral blood. The receptors derive from a man in his 60s with active or convalescent COVID-19. CDR3s include the opening cysteine and the closing phenylalanine or tryptophan. D genes are given only for firm matches. Only some rows state a clone size, as once, few, many or a class for expanded clones.

j_call v_call d_call clone_size cdr3_length cdr3_nt cdr3_aa
TRBJ1-3 TRBV7-9 NA once 13 TGTGCCAGCAGCCTAAAGGGGGAAAACACCATATATTTT CASSLKGENTIYF
TRBJ2-5 TRBV7-2 NA NA 14 TGTGCCAGCAGCTTAGCGAACAGGCGGGAGACCCAGTACTTC CASSLANRRETQYF
TRBJ1-4 TRBV6-1 NA NA 16 TGTGCCAGCAGTGAAGCGGTACAGGGAAGGGGTGAAAAACTGTTTTTT CASSEAVQGRGEKLFF
TRBJ2-5 TRBV14 TRBD2 NA 17 TGTGCCAGCAGCCCCGAGGCGGGGGAAACTTTCCAAGAGACCCAGTACTTC CASSPEAGETFQETQYF
TRBJ2-5 TRBV4-3 TRBD2 NA 15 TGCGCCAGCAGCCAAGGGGACGGGAGGTTGGAGACCCAGTACTTC CASSQGDGRLETQYF
TRBJ1-2 TRBV18 NA once 12 TGTGCCAGCTCACTCCCTGGCAGTGGCTACACCTTC CASSLPGSGYTF
TRBJ2-1 TRBV6-5 TRBD2 NA 15 TGTGCCAGCAGTTACTCGGCTACTAGCGGGAGTGAGCAGTTCTTC CASSYSATSGSEQFF
TRBJ2-1 TRBV10-2 TRBD2 NA 17 TGCGCCAGCAGTGAGACCCGTAGCGGGGGCCCCTACAATGAGCAGTTCTTC CASSETRSGGPYNEQFF
TRBJ1-2 TRBV30 NA NA 11 TGTGCCTGGAGTGTACAATATGGCTACACCTTC CAWSVQYGYTF
TRBJ2-1 TRBV21-1 NA NA 16 TGTGCCAGCAGCAATTCCGGGACACTCGTTCGGGATGAGCAGTTCTTC CASSNSGTLVRDEQFF
TRBJ2-1 TRBV28 NA NA 13 TGTGCCAGCCTACTTCCTGGGGGCGGTGAGCAGTTCTTC CASLLPGGGEQFF
TRBJ1-1 TRBV5-1 NA NA 14 TGCGCCAGCAGCTTGGAGGCAGGTTCCACTGAAGCTTTCTTT CASSLEAGSTEAFF
TRBJ1-3 TRBV29-1 TRBD1 NA 15 TGCAGCGTTGTTGACAGGGGATTTTCTGGAAACACCATATATTTT CSVVDRGFSGNTIYF
TRBJ1-4 TRBV3-1/TRBV3-2 NA NA 14 TGTGCCAGCAGCCCAGCACAGGGATATGAAAAACTGTTTTTT CASSPAQGYEKLFF
TRBJ1-2 TRBV3-1/TRBV3-2 NA NA 15 TGTGCCAGCAGCCAAGGGGCGGGGAGCACATATGGCTACACCTTC CASSQGAGSTYGYTF
TRBJ1-1 TRBV7-2 TRBD1 NA 14 TGTGCCAGCAGCTTATATACCGGGACAGATGAAGCTTTCTTT CASSLYTGTDEAFF
TRBJ1-1 TRBV19 NA NA 15 TGTGCCAGTAGTACCGAGGACAGCCCGTACACTGAAGCTTTCTTT CASSTEDSPYTEAFF
TRBJ2-2 TRBV6-6 NA few 13 TGTGCCAGCAGAACCAGGGGATCCGGGGAGCTGTTTTTT CASRTRGSGELFF
TRBJ1-2 TRBV7-2 TRBD1 few 15 TGTGCCAGCAGCTTAGGGCTTGTAGGGGGCGGTGGCTACACCTTC CASSLGLVGGGGYTF
TRBJ2-3 TRBV18 NA NA 16 TGTGCCAGCTCAACAAACACAGGGACAAGCACAGATACGCAGTATTTT CASSTNTGTSTDTQYF
TRBJ2-7 TRBV10-3 NA once 14 TGTGCCATCAGTGATGATTGGGCCTTTTACGAGCAGTACTTC CAISDDWAFYEQYF
TRBJ2-1 TRBV7-2 TRBD1 NA 16 TGTGCCAGCAGCTTAGGTTCCGGGACAGGCTACAATGAGCAGTTCTTC CASSLGSGTGYNEQFF
TRBJ1-1 TRBV15 TRBD1 NA 12 TGTGCCACCCAGGGGGTGAACACTGAAGCTTTCTTT CATQGVNTEAFF
TRBJ1-2 TRBV14 TRBD1 NA 12 TGTGCCAGCAGCCACGGACAGGGTGGCTACACCTTC CASSHGQGGYTF
TRBJ2-1 TRBV18 NA few 12 TGTGCCAGCTCACCAAAGCACAATGAGCAGTTCTTC CASSPKHNEQFF
TRBJ1-1 TRBV4-3 TRBD1 NA 15 TGCGCCAGCAGCCAAGAAGGGACAGCGAACACTGAAGCTTTCTTT CASSQEGTANTEAFF
TRBJ1-3 TRBV18 NA NA 16 TGTGCCAGCTCACCCTCGGGACTTTACTCTGGAAACACCATATATTTT CASSPSGLYSGNTIYF
TRBJ1-4 TRBV9 NA NA 15 TGTGCCAGCAGCGTAGCTTACGGGGAAGCTGAAAAACTGTTTTTT CASSVAYGEAEKLFF
TRBJ1-1 TRBV29-1 NA NA 11 TGCAGCTCGGACCGGGGGACTGAAGCTTTCTTT CSSDRGTEAFF
TRBJ2-3 TRBV21-1 NA NA 18 TGTGCCAGCAGCCACCCCGGATTAGGGACAGGGTGCACAGATACGCAGTATTTT CASSHPGLGTGCTDTQYF
TRBJ2-2 TRBV14 NA NA 17 TGTGCCAGCAGCCAACACTGGGGAGAGACGAACACCGGGGAGCTGTTTTTT CASSQHWGETNTGELFF
TRBJ1-1 TRBV4-3 NA NA 14 TGCGCCAGCAGCCAAGTTAGGGGGTCCCCTGAAGCTTTCTTT CASSQVRGSPEAFF
TRBJ1-2 TRBV9 NA NA 19 TGTGCCAGCAGCGTAGTGGCCCTCGGGTACAGGGATGTTGAGAATGGCTACACCTTC CASSVVALGYRDVENGYTF
TRBJ1-5 TRBV6-2/TRBV6-3 NA NA 13 TGTGCCAGCAGTTACCTCGGGACACAGCCCCAGCATTTT CASSYLGTQPQHF
TRBJ1-5 TRBV7-2 NA NA 13 TGTGCCAGCAGCTTAGCAGGGAGTCAGCCCCAGCATTTT CASSLAGSQPQHF
TRBJ1-2 TRBV9 NA NA 18 TGTGCCAGCAGCCCCGGCGGTTCTCCCAGCGCGAACCTCTATGGCTACACCTTC CASSPGGSPSANLYGYTF
TRBJ1-1 TRBV11-2 NA NA 15 TGTGCCAGCAGCTTAGAGCACGGAGGGGACACTGAAGCTTTCTTT CASSLEHGGDTEAFF
TRBJ1-3 TRBV6-5 TRBD1 NA 15 TGTGCCAGCAGTTGGGGGACAGGGACTGGAAACACCATATATTTT CASSWGTGTGNTIYF
TRBJ1-1 TRBV2 TRBD1 NA 14 TGTGCCAGCAGTGAGACAGGGGGATTCATTGAAGCTTTCTTT CASSETGGFIEAFF
TRBJ1-4 TRBV10-3 NA NA 15 TGTGCCATCAGGGCAACACAGGGATTTAATGAAAAACTGTTTTTT CAIRATQGFNEKLFF
TRBJ1-4 TRBV19 TRBD1 NA 14 TGTGCCAGTAGTTCACAGGGGGTAGGGGAAAAACTGTTTTTT CASSSQGVGEKLFF
TRBJ1-2 TRBV28 NA NA 13 TGTGCCAGCAGTTCCCCCGGGGTGAGAGGCTACACCTTC CASSSPGVRGYTF
TRBJ1-1 TRBV27 TRBD1 NA 13 TGTGCCAGCAGAAGGACAGGGCACACTGAAGCTTTCTTT CASRRTGHTEAFF
TRBJ2-5 TRBV19 NA NA 15 TGTGCCAGTAGTATAAGTGCCGGGAGAGGAGAGACCCAGTACTTC CASSISAGRGETQYF
TRBJ1-2 TRBV3-1/TRBV3-2 NA NA 11 TGTGCCGCAAAGGGGATCTATGGCTACACCTTC CAAKGIYGYTF
TRBJ2-5 TRBV24-1 NA NA 14 TGTGCCACCAGCCCACAGGGAGCCCAAGAGACCCAGTACTTC CATSPQGAQETQYF
TRBJ2-6 TRBV27 NA NA 19 TGTGCCAGCAGTTTATTCTCCAGAACACCTTACTCTGGGGCCAACGTCCTGACTTTC CASSLFSRTPYSGANVLTF
TRBJ1-2 TRBV19 NA NA 14 TGTGCCAGTACCGACGACAGTTCTAACTATGGCTACACCTTC CASTDDSSNYGYTF